A single sample is the source of the 5 T cell receptor beta chains below, sequenced in a study of blood T cells in healthy people across ages. A J-beta primer mix and a sample-barcoded 5' primer were used in a second PCR of roughly 7 to 12 cycles. TCRdb reprocessed the 5' RACE reads via MiXCR and lists one record per CDR3 protein. The sample shows more than 900,000 distinct CDR3 sequences, around 27% of them seen only once. This sample also appeared in a second study, on T cells of mothers and their children.

The sequencing sample was made of blood. These receptors were collected from a girl aged 2-10 years in good health.

This clonotype was seen only a few times. The chain is built from TRBV12-3 or TRBV12-4 and TRBJ2-6; D assignment may be TRBD1 or TRBD2 (6 bases each). The V and J ends lost 2 bases and 0 bases respectively, with 11 bases between them. The length of the CDR3 is 17 residues. In DNA, the CDR3 is TGTGCCAGCAGTTTACGGGGGCTTTCCTCTGGGGCCAACGTCCTGACTTTC. It yields the protein CASSLRGLSSGANVLTF.

This clonotype was recorded once. This chain connects TRBV4-3 to TRBJ1-1; 8 bases fit TRBD1. The CDR3 spans 15 residues. J was trimmed by 8 bases and V by 2 bases; bases with no gene match: 10. The germline CDR1 and CDR2 sequences are LGHNA and YSLEER. The DNA of the CDR3 is TGCGCCAGCAGCCAAAACCTGAACGACAGGGGCGAAGCTTTCTTT. Encoded protein: CASSQNLNDRGEAFF.

V gene TRBV29-1 combines with J gene TRBJ2-5; the match to TRBD2 covers 7 bases. This CDR3 spans 13 amino acids. Trimming at V came to 6 bases and at J to 5 bases, leaving 9 bases not matched to a gene. Per germline, CDR1 SQVTM and CDR2 ANQGSEA. The CDR3 DNA reads as TGCAGCGTCGGAAGAACTAGCGAGGAGACCCAGTACTTC. Its translation is CSVGRTSEETQYF.

V usage is TRBV7-9 and J usage is TRBJ2-1; D perhaps matches TRBD2 (6 bases). CDR1 and CDR2 (germline): SEHNR, FQNEAQ (reference sequence). The CDR3 is 17 residues long. With 7 bases removed from V and 6 bases from J, the gap between germline ends came to 25 bases. In DNA, the CDR3 is TGTGCCAGCAAGCCTCTCTCGGGCGGGACCGACCCCAATGAGCAGTTCTTC. Amino acids: CASKPLSGGTDPNEQFF.

This clonotype was observed a few times. V usage is TRBV20-1 and J usage is TRBJ2-1; TRBD2 matches 7 bases. The trim removed 3 bases at V and 7 bases at J, leaving 9 bases unmatched. Germline values: CDR1 DFQATT, CDR2 SNEGSKA (reference sequence). This CDR3 is built from 14 residues. The CDR3 bases are TGCAGTGCTAGTTCGGGAGGTTTGGGAAATGAGCAGTTCTTC. Its protein is CSASSGGLGNEQFF.